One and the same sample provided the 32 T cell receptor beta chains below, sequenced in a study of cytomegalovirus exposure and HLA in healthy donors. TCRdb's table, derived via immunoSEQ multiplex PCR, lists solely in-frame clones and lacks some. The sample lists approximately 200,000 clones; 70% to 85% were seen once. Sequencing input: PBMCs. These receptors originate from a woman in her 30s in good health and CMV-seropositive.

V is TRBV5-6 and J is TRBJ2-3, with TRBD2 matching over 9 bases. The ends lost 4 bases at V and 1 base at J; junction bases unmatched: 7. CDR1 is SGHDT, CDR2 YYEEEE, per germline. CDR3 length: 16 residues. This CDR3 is CASSPRLAEGTDTQYF. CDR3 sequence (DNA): TGTGCCAGCAGCCCTCGACTAGCGGAGGGCACAGATACGCAGTATTTT.

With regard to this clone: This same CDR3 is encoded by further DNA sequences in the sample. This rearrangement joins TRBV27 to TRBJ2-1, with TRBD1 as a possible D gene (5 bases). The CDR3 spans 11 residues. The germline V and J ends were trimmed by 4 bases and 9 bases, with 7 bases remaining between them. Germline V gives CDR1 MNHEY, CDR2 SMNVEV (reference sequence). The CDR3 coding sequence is TGTGCCAGCAGTTGGGGCGGTGAGCAGTTCTTC. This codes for CASSWGGEQFF.

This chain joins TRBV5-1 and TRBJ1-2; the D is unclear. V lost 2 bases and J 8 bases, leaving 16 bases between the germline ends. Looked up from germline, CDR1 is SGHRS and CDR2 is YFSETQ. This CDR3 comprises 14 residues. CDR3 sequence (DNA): TGCGCCAGCAGCTTTGGCATGACCGGAGAAGGCTACACCTTC. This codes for CASSFGMTGEGYTF.

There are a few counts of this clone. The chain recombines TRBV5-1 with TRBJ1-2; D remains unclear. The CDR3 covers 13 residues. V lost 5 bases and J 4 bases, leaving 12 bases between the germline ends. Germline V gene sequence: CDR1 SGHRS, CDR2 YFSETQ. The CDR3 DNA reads TGCGCCAGCAGTCCCCGTGATAGCTATGGCTACACCTTC. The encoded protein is CASSPRDSYGYTF.

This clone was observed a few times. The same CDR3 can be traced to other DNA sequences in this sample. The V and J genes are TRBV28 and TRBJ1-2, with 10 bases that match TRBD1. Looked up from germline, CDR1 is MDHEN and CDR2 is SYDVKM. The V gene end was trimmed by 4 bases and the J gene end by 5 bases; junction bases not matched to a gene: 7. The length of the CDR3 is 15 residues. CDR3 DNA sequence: TGTGCCAGCAGTTCCCCGGGACAGGGGAGGTATGGCTACACCTTC. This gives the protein CASSSPGQGRYGYTF.

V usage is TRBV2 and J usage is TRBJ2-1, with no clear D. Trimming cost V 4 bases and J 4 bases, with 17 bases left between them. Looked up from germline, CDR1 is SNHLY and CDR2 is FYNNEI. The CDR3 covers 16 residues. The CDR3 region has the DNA TGTGCCAGCAGTGTCATAGGAGACTTATTGTACAATGAGCAGTTCTTC. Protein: CASSVIGDLLYNEQFF.

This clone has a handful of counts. The CDR3 bases are TGTGCCAGCAGCGGGGGGAATGGCTACACCTTC. As protein: CASSGGNGYTF. The V and J genes are TRBV27 and TRBJ1-2; tentative D call: TRBD1 (5 bases). V was shortened by 6 bases and J by 6 bases, with 8 bases between the two germline ends. Germline V lookup: CDR1 MNHEY, CDR2 SMNVEV (reference sequence). The CDR3 totals 11 residues.

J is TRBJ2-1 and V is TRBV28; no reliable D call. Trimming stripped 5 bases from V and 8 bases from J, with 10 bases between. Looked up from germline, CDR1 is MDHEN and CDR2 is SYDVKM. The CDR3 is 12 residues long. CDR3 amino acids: CASSLSGDEQFF. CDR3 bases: TGTGCCAGCAGTCTCTCCGGAGATGAGCAGTTCTTC.

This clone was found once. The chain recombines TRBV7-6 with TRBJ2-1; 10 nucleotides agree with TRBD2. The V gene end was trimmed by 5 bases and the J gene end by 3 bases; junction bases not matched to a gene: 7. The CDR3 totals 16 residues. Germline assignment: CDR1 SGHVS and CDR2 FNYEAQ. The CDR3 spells CASSPPLAGDYNEQFF. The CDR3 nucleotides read TGTGCCAGCAGCCCTCCGCTAGCGGGAGACTACAATGAGCAGTTCTTC. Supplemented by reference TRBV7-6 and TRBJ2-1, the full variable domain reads GAGVSQSPRYKVTKRGQDVALRCDPISGHVSLYWYRQALGQGPEFLTYFNYEAQQDKSGLPNDRFSAERPEGSISTLTIQRTEQRDSAMYRCASSPPLAGDYNEQFFGPGTRLTVL.

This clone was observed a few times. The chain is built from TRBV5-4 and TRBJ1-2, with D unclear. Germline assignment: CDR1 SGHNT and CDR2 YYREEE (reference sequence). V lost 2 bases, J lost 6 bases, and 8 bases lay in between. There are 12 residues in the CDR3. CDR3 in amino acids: CASSFGNDGYTF. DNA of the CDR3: TGTGCCAGCAGCTTCGGGAATGATGGCTACACCTTC. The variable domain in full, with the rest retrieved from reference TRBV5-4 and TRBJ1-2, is ETGVTQSPTHLIKTRGQQVTLRCSSQSGHNTVSWYQQALGQGPQFIFQYYREEENGRGNFPPRFSGLQFPNYSSELNVNALELDDSALYLCASSFGNDGYTFGSGTRLTVV.

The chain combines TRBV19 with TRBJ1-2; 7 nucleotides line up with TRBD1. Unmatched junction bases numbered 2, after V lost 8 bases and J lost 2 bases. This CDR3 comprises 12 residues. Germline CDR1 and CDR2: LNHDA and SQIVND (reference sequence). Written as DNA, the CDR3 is TGTGCCAGTGGGGACAGAAACTATGGCTACACCTTC. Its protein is CASGDRNYGYTF.

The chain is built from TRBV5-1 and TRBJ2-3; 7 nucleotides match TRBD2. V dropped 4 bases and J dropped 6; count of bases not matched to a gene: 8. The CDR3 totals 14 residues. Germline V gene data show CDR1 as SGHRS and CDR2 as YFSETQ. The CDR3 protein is CASSPGLLVDTQYF. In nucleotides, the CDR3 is TGCGCCAGCAGCCCGGGACTATTGGTCGATACGCAGTATTTT. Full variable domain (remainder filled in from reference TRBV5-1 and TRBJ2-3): KAGVTQTPRYLIKTRGQQVTLSCSPISGHRSVSWYQQTPGQGLQFLFEYFSETQRNKGNFPGRFSGRQFSNSRSEMNVSTLELGDSALYLCASSPGLLVDTQYFGPGTRLTVL.

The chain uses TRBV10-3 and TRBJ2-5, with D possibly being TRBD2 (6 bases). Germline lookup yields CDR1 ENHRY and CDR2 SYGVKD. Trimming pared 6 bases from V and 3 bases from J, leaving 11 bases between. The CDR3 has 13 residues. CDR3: CAISPREKETQYF. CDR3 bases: TGTGCCATCAGCCCGCGGGAAAAAGAGACCCAGTACTTC.

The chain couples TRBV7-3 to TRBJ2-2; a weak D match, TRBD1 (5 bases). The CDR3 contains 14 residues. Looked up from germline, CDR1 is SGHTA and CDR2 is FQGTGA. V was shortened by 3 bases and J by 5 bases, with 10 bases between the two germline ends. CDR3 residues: CASSLGPITGELFF. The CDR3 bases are TGTGCCAGCAGCTTGGGGCCGATTACCGGGGAGCTGTTTTTT.

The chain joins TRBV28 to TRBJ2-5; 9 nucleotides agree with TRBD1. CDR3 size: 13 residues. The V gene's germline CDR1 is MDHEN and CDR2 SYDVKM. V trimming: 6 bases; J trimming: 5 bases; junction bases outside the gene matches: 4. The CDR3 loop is CASSRTGVETQYF. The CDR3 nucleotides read TGTGCCAGCAGCCGGACAGGGGTGGAGACCCAGTACTTC.

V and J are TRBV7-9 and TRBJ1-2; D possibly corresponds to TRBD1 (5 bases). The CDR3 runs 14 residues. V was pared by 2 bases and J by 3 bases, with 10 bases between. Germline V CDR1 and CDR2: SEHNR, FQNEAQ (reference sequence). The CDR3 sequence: CASSLPRGDYGYTF. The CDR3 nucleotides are TGTGCCAGCAGCTTACCTCGGGGGGACTATGGCTACACCTTC.

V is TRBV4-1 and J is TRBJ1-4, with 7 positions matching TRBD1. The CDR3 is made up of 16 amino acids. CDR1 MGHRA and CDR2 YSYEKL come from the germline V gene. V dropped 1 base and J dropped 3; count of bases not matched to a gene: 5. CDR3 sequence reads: CASSQARTGSNEKLFF. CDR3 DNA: TGCGCCAGCAGCCAAGCCCGGACAGGCTCTAATGAAAAACTGTTTTTT.

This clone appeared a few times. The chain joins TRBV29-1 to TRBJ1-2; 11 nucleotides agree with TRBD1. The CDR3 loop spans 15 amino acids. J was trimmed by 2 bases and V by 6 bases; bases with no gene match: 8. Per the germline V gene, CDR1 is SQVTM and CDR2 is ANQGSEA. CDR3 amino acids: CSVWTGGEWNYGYTF. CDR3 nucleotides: TGCAGCGTGTGGACAGGGGGCGAATGGAACTATGGCTACACCTTC. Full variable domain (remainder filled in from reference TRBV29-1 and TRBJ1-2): SAVISQKPSRDICQRGTSLTIQCQVDSQVTMMFWYRQQPGQSLTLIATANQGSEATYESGFVIDKFPISRPNLTFSTLTVSNMSPEDSSIYLCSVWTGGEWNYGYTFGSGTRLTVV.

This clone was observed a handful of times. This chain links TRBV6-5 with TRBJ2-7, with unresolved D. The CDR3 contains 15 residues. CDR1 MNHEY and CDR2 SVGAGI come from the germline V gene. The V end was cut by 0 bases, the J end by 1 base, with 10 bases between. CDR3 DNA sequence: TGTGCCAGCAGTTACTCGATCGTCAGTTCCTACGAGCAGTACTTC. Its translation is CASSYSIVSSYEQYF.

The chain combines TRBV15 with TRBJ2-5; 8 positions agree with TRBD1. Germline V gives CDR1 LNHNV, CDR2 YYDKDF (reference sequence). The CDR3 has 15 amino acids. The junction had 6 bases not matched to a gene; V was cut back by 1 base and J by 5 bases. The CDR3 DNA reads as TGTGCCACCAGCAGAGCACAGGGGGGACGGGAGACCCAGTACTTC. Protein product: CATSRAQGGRETQYF.

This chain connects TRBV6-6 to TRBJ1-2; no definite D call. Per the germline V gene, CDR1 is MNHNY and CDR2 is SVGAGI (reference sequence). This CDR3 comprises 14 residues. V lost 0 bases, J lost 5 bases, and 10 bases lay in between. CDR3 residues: CASSYSGLTYGYTF. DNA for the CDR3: TGTGCCAGCAGTTACTCAGGACTGACATATGGCTACACCTTC.

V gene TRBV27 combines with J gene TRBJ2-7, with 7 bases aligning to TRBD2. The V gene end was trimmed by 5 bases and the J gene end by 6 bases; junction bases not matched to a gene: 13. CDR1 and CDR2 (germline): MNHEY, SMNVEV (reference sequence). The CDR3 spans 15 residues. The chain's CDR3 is CASSERVAGRGEQYF. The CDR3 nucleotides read TGTGCCAGCAGTGAGCGAGTAGCGGGTCGGGGCGAGCAGTACTTC.

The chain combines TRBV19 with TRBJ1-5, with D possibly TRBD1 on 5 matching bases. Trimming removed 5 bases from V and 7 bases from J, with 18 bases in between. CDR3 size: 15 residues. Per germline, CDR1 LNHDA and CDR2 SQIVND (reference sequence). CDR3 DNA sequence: TGTGCCAGTAGTCCGACGACAGCGGGGAGGCAGCCCCAGCATTTT. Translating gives CASSPTTAGRQPQHF.

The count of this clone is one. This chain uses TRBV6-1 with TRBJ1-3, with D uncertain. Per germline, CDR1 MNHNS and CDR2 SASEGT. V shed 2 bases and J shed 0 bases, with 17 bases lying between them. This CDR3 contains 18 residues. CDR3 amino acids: CASSEWLASRRSGNTIYF. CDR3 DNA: TGTGCCAGCAGTGAATGGCTTGCCTCTCGCCGCTCTGGAAACACCATATATTTT.

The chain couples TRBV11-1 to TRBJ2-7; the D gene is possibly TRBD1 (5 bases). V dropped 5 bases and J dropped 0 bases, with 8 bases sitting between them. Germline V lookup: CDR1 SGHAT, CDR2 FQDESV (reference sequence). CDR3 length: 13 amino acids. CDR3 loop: CASSETDSYEQYF. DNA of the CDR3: TGTGCCAGCAGCGAGACAGACTCCTACGAGCAGTACTTC.

The CDR3 reads CASSYVSSYEQYF. The CDR3 DNA reads as TGTGCCAGCAGTTACGTGAGCTCCTACGAGCAGTACTTC. This chain connects TRBV6-5 to TRBJ2-7, with D uncertain. Per the germline V gene, CDR1 is MNHEY and CDR2 is SVGAGI. Trimming cost V 2 bases and J 0 bases, with 5 bases left between them. The CDR3 covers 13 residues.

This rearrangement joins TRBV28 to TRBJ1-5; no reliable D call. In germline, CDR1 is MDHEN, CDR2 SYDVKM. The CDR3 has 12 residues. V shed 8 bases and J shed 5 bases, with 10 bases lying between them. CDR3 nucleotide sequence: TGTGCCAGCTGGGAGAGGGATCAGCCCCAGCATTTT. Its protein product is CASWERDQPQHF.

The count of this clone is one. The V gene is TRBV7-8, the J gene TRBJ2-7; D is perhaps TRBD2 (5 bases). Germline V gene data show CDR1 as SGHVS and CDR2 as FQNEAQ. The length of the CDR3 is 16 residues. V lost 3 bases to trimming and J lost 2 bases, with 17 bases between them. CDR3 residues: CASSFSRVALTYEQYF. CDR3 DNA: TGTGCCAGCAGCTTTTCGCGGGTCGCACTTACCTACGAGCAGTACTTC.

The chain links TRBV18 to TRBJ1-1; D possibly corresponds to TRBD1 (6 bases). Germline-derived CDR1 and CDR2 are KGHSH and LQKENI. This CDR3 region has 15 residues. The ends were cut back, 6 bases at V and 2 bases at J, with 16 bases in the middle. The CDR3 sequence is CASSLGQTTNTEAFF. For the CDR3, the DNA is TGTGCCAGCTCCCTTGGACAGACCACTAACACTGAAGCTTTCTTT.

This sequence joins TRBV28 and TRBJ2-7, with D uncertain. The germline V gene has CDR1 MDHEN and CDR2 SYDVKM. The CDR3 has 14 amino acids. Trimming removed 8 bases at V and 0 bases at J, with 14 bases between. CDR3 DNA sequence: TGTGCCAGCCTCTCGGGTCCAAGCTCCTACGAGCAGTACTTC. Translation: CASLSGPSSYEQYF.

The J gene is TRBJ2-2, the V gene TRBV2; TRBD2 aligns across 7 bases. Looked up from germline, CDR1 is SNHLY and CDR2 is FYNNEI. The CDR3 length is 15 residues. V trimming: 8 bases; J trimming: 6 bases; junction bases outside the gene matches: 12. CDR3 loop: CASGGTSVWSGELFF. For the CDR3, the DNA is TGTGCCAGCGGCGGAACTAGCGTTTGGTCCGGGGAGCTGTTTTTT.

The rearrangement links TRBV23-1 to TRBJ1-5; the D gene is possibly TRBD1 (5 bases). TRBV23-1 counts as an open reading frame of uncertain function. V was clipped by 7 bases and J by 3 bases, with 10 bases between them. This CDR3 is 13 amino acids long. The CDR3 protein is CASNRHVNQPQHF. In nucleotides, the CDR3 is TGCGCCAGCAACAGGCACGTCAATCAGCCCCAGCATTTT.